The 22 T cell receptor beta chains below come from one sample, sequenced in a study of cytomegalovirus exposure and HLA in healthy donors. Primers included in the PCR were 60 Vbeta and 13 Jbeta primers. The repertoire was sequenced with immunoSEQ multiplex PCR; TCRdb's copy has only in-frame clones and lacks some. Counted here are about 200,000 clones, 12% occurring once; the ten biggest clones make up 7.5% to 10%. The sample taken for sequencing was PBMCs. Every receptor here comes from a middle-aged man in good health and CMV-seropositive.

This clone was counted between two and nine times. The chain links TRBV11-3 to TRBJ2-2, with 8 bases identical to TRBD1. Germline V CDR1 and CDR2: SGHNT, YENEEA. The CDR3 runs 15 residues. V lost 5 bases to trimming and J lost 1 base; unmatched junction nucleotides: 3. In nucleotides, the CDR3 is TGTGCCAGCAGCCTGGGACAGGTGAACACCGGGGAGCTGTTTTTT. This sequence encodes CASSLGQVNTGELFF.

This CDR3 reads CATTRQGLDEQYF. CDR3 nucleotide sequence: TGTGCCACCACCCGACAGGGTCTGGACGAGCAGTACTTC. This chain connects TRBV6-1 to TRBJ2-7, with 7 nucleotides matching TRBD1. The V gene's germline CDR1 is MNHNS and CDR2 SASEGT. V lost 10 bases to trimming and J lost 5 bases; unmatched junction nucleotides: 11. The length of the CDR3 is 13 residues.

This clone came up a few times. The rearrangement joins TRBV2 to TRBJ1-2, with TRBD1 as a possible D gene (6 bases). Germline V gene data show CDR1 as SNHLY and CDR2 as FYNNEI. The V end lost 6 bases, the J end lost 4 bases, and 12 bases lay between the germline ends. The CDR3 sequence is 13 residues long. CDR3 bases: TGTGCCAGCAGCCCGGACAGCCCCTATGGCTACACCTTC. It is translated as CASSPDSPYGYTF.

This clone was observed a few times. The chain uses TRBV19 and TRBJ1-2, with a possible D match to TRBD1 (6 bases). CDR1 is LNHDA, CDR2 SQIVND, per germline (reference sequence). V was trimmed by 5 bases and J by 5 bases, leaving 12 bases between them. This CDR3 comprises 13 residues. The CDR3 coding sequence is TGTGCCAGTAGTTCCGGGACACCGTATGGCTACACCTTC. Translation gives CASSSGTPYGYTF.

The chain recombines TRBV28 with TRBJ2-7, with 9 bases fitting TRBD1. V lost 6 bases to trimming and J lost 6 bases; unmatched junction nucleotides: 9. The V gene's germline CDR1 is MDHEN and CDR2 SYDVKM. The CDR3 totals 14 residues. The CDR3 is CASRQTGTGTEQYV. DNA of the CDR3: TGTGCCAGCAGACAGACCGGGACAGGGACCGAGCAGTACGTC.

This clone was seen only a few times. This chain links TRBV7-9 with TRBJ1-5, with a tentative D call TRBD1 (6 bases). Germline CDR1 and CDR2: SEHNR and FQNEAQ (reference sequence). Trimming cost V 5 bases and J 3 bases, with 11 bases left between them. The length of the CDR3 is 14 residues. The CDR3 is CASSPQGLNQPQHF. For the CDR3, the DNA is TGTGCCAGCAGCCCACAGGGCCTCAATCAGCCCCAGCATTTT.

This clone was detected many times. The chain is built from TRBV4-3 and TRBJ2-1; perhaps TRBD1 as D (6 bases). V was cut by 0 bases and J by 4 bases, with 13 bases left in between. The CDR3 contains 16 residues. In germline, CDR1 is LGHNA, CDR2 YSLEER. CDR3 region: CASSQDEGDGYNEQFF. Written as DNA, the CDR3 is TGCGCCAGCAGCCAAGATGAGGGGGACGGATACAATGAGCAGTTCTTC.

This clone was picked up a small number of times. The rearrangement uses TRBV6-1 and TRBJ1-2, with TRBD1 as a possible D gene (6 bases). Trimming took off 4 bases at V and 4 bases at J, with 7 bases between the two ends. Germline lookup yields CDR1 MNHNS and CDR2 SASEGT. The CDR3 covers 12 residues. CDR3 residues: CASSGGGYGYTF. In DNA form, the CDR3 reads TGTGCCAGCAGTGGAGGGGGCTATGGCTACACCTTC.

The V call is TRBV18, the J call TRBJ1-3; a possible D gene is TRBD1 (6 bases). V shed 4 bases and J shed 1 base, with 8 bases lying between them. The CDR3 extends over 14 amino acids. The germline gives CDR1 KGHSH, CDR2 LQKENI. For the CDR3, the DNA is TGTGCCAGCTCACTCCAGGGGTCTGGAAACACCATATATTTT. Protein: CASSLQGSGNTIYF.

The V gene is TRBV5-6, the J gene TRBJ2-3; TRBD1 aligns across 7 bases. The germline V gene has CDR1 SGHDT and CDR2 YYEEEE. V was clipped by 2 bases and J by 0 bases; unmatched bases: 6. This CDR3 comprises 16 residues. Written as DNA, the CDR3 is TGTGCCAGCAGCTTAATGGGGGACAGAAGCACAGATACGCAGTATTTT. Its translation: CASSLMGDRSTDTQYF.

This clone was detected a few times. CDR3 DNA sequence: TGTGCCAGCAGCCAAGAAGTCGCGGGGCTGGGGGATACGCAGTATTTT. Amino acids: CASSQEVAGLGDTQYF. The chain carries TRBV14 and TRBJ2-3, with D possibly matching TRBD2 (6 bases). Trimming stripped 0 bases from V and 6 bases from J, with 16 bases between. The CDR3 is made up of 16 amino acids. CDR1 is SGHDN and CDR2 is FVKESK in the germline V gene.

The chain employs TRBV29-1 and TRBJ2-3, with 13 bases that match TRBD2. Trimming took 4 bases from V and 5 from J; bases not matched to a gene: 6. CDR1 is SQVTM and CDR2 is ANQGSEA in the germline V gene. This CDR3 comprises 15 residues. The CDR3 loop is CSVATSGGAGDTQYF. CDR3 bases: TGCAGCGTTGCAACTAGCGGGGGGGCGGGAGATACGCAGTATTTT.

V usage is TRBV27 and J usage is TRBJ1-2; TRBD1 might be the D (5 bases). The ends were cut back, 4 bases at V and 5 bases at J, with 5 bases in the middle. CDR3 length: 11 amino acids. In germline, CDR1 is MNHEY, CDR2 SMNVEV (reference sequence). DNA for the CDR3: TGTGCCAGCAGTTCAGGGTATGGCTACACCTTC. Its translation is CASSSGYGYTF.

The chain recombines TRBV7-9 with TRBJ1-4; 7 bases map to TRBD1. V lost 10 bases and J lost 6; bases outside the gene matches: 8. This CDR3 region has 13 residues. In germline, CDR1 is SEHNR, CDR2 FQNEAQ (reference sequence). The DNA for the CDR3 is TGTGCCACCCTACAGACAGGGTATGAAAAACTGTTTTTT. The encoded protein is CATLQTGYEKLFF.

This clone was seen only a few times. The rearrangement links TRBV7-8 to TRBJ1-5; perhaps TRBD1 as D (5 bases). The germline V gene encodes CDR1 SGHVS and CDR2 FQNEAQ. This CDR3 spans 13 amino acids. V lost 5 bases and J 6 bases, leaving 11 bases between the germline ends. The DNA for the CDR3 is TGTGCCAGCAGCATACTTCAGGGTCAGCCCCAGCATTTT. Protein sequence: CASSILQGQPQHF.

This chain joins TRBV11-2 and TRBJ1-1; 8 bases are a match to TRBD1. The CDR3 consists of 15 residues. Trimming removed 5 bases from V and 0 bases from J; junction bases left unmatched: 5. The germline CDR1 and CDR2 sequences are SGHAT and FQNNGV. The CDR3 reads CASSENRGMNTEAFF. In DNA form, the CDR3 reads TGTGCCAGCAGCGAAAACAGGGGGATGAACACTGAAGCTTTCTTT.

V usage is TRBV28 and J usage is TRBJ1-1; the D is unclear. V lost 3 bases to trimming and J lost 0 bases, with 17 bases between them. From germline, CDR1 is MDHEN and CDR2 SYDVKM. CDR3 length: 17 amino acids. Here the CDR3 reads CASSFPLSGGMNTEAFF. The CDR3 DNA is TGTGCCAGCAGTTTTCCCCTTTCTGGAGGGATGAACACTGAAGCTTTCTTT.

This clone was counted only a few times. The chain recombines TRBV28 with TRBJ2-5; D is possibly TRBD2 (6 bases). This CDR3 spans 14 amino acids. In germline, CDR1 is MDHEN, CDR2 SYDVKM. Trimming took off 7 bases at V and 5 bases at J, with 17 bases between the two ends. CDR3 sequence (DNA): TGTGCCAGCAATAAGGGACTCAGGAAGGAGACCCAGTACTTC. It codes for CASNKGLRKETQYF.

This clone came up a few times. CDR3 residues: CASSFEAGGYEQFF. DNA of the CDR3: TGTGCCAGCAGCTTTGAGGCAGGGGGGTATGAGCAGTTCTTC. V gene TRBV7-3 combines with J gene TRBJ2-1; D is perhaps TRBD1 (7 bases). Germline loops: CDR1 SGHTA, CDR2 FQGTGA. Deletions cut 3 bases from V and 8 bases from J, with 14 bases between. CDR3 length: 14 amino acids.

The rearrangement joins TRBV9 to TRBJ2-5, with 7 bases aligning to TRBD2. This CDR3 is 18 amino acids long. In germline, CDR1 is SGDLS, CDR2 YYNGEE. Losses at the gene ends were 1 base for V and 2 bases for J; bases not matched to a gene: 14. CDR3 nucleotides: TGTGCCAGCAGCGTATCCATCGGGTCTAGCGGTAATCAAGAGACCCAGTACTTC. This translates into CASSVSIGSSGNQETQYF.

The V call is TRBV6-1, the J call TRBJ1-4, with 8 bases fitting TRBD1. This CDR3 has 14 residues. The germline CDR1 and CDR2 sequences are MNHNS and SASEGT. Trimming removed 6 bases from V and 8 bases from J; junction bases left unmatched: 8. CDR3 amino acids: CASRLQGAGEKLFF. The CDR3 coding sequence is TGTGCCAGCAGACTCCAGGGGGCGGGGGAAAAACTGTTTTTT.

This clone was seen only a few times. The J gene is TRBJ2-5, the V gene TRBV7-2; no clear D. CDR3 length: 11 residues. The V end lost 7 bases, the J end lost 4 bases, and 7 bases lay between the germline ends. CDR1 and CDR2 from the germline V gene are SGHTA and FQGNSA. The CDR3 is CASTRGETQYF. DNA of the CDR3: TGTGCCAGCACCCGAGGAGAGACCCAGTACTTC.